The 2 T cell receptor beta chains below were found in one sample sequenced in a study of CXCR3-negative and CXCR3-positive naive CD8 T cells. General study results and limits: Hydrophobicity was higher for TRB CDR3s found in CXCR3-positive naive cells than in CXCR3-negative naive cells.

The antigens of these receptors remain unknown. TRB cDNA was prepared as libraries by UMI-labeled 5' RACE. TCRdb re-called the 5' RACE reads, yielding one record per CDR3 amino acid sequence without DNA. Reported are 85,000 to 120,000 distinct CDR3 sequences; the ten largest clones contain approximately 0.37%. Material: naive CXCR3+ CD8+ T cells from blood. Subset denoted: CD45RO-CCR7+CD27+CD95- naive CD8+ T cells expressing CXCR3 (TNR3+). The receptors here all came from a human donor in good health. Some clones in this sample may be carry-over from other donors' samples.

The J gene is TRBJ2-2, the V gene TRBV2; checking the TCRdb D call of TRBD1 is not possible without DNA. The CDR3 loop spans 21 amino acids. Per the germline V gene, CDR1 is SNHLY and CDR2 is FYNNEI. The CDR3 loop reads CASSEVPGQGGGFANTGELFF.

This chain connects TRBV5-1 to TRBJ2-5; without DNA, the TCRdb call of TRBD1 cannot be checked. The CDR3 is made up of 15 amino acids. The germline V gene has CDR1 SGHRS and CDR2 YFSETQ. The CDR3 protein is CASSFSTGGEETQYF.